This TCR beta chain was recovered during a study of T cell repertoires in cytomegalovirus infection. Each CDR3 protein is one row after TCRdb ran MiXCR on the reads. Of 300,000 or so distinct CDR3 sequences listed, 25% are singletons. CDR3 size: 16 residues. With V trimmed by 1 base and J by 5 bases, 8 bases remained unmatched. Germline lookup yields CDR1 SGHTA and CDR2 FQGNSA. What was sequenced was PBMCs. The chain carries TRBV7-2 and TRBJ2-1; 7 bases are a match to TRBD2. The receptor comes from a human donor in good health (CMV status not recorded). Some clones in this sample may be carry-over from other donors' samples. The CDR3 sequence: CASSLVGGVINNEQFF. Written as DNA, the CDR3 is TGTGCCAGCAGCTTAGTGGGGGGGGTAATAAACAATGAGCAGTTCTTC.